The TCR beta chain described here comes from a study of post-analysis software for immune sequencing data. Each TCR beta cDNA library carried unique molecular identifiers. T cells numbering about 0.95 to 11 million gave rise to about 490,000 cDNA molecules. TCRdb reprocessed the PCR reads with MiXCR, giving one entry per CDR3 protein. The data show about 770,000 distinct CDR3 sequences, roughly 46% seen once. V shed 4 bases and J shed 1 base, with 19 bases lying between them. CDR3 size: 17 residues. Germline values: CDR1 SEHNR, CDR2 FQNEAQ (reference sequence). Study-wide findings and caveats: With TRBV5-6, TRBV5-1 and TRBV20-1 included, a handful of TRBV segments were more frequent in patients than in controls. When compared against controls, multiple sclerosis patients showed significantly lower normalized Chao1 diversity.

Details on this clonotype: What it recognizes is unknown.

This chain links TRBV7-9 with TRBJ1-1; D gene unclear. Specimen: blood. This TCR was recovered from a girl between 10 and 17 years old with multiple sclerosis. The CDR3 DNA sequence: TGTGCCAGCAGCTCCTCAAGGGAAATGCCGCCGAACACTGAAGCTTTCTTT. It translates to CASSSSREMPPNTEAFF.